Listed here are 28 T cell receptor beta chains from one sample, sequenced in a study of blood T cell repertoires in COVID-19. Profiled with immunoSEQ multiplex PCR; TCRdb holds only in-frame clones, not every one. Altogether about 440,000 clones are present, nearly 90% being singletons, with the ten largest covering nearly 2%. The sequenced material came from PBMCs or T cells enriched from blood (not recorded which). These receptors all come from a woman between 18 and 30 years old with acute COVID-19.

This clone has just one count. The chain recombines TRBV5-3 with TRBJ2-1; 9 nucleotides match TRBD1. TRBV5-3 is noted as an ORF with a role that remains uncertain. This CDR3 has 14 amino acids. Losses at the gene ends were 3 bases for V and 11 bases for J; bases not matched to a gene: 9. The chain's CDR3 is CARSSDQDRGKQFF. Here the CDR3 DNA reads TGTGCCAGAAGCTCAGACCAGGACAGGGGTAAGCAGTTCTTC.

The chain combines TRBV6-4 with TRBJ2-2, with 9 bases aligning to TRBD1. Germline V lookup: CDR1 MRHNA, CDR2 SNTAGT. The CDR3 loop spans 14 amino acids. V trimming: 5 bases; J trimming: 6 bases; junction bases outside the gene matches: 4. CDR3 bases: TGTGCCAGCAGTCGACAGGGGGTGGCCGGGGAGCTGTTTTTT. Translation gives CASSRQGVAGELFF.

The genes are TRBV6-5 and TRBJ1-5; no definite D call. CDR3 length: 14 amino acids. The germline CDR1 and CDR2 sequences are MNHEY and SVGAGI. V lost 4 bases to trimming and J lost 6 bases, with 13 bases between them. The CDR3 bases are TGTGCCAGCAGTTTAGTAGGCGGTCGTCAGCCCCAGCATTTT. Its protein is CASSLVGGRQPQHF.

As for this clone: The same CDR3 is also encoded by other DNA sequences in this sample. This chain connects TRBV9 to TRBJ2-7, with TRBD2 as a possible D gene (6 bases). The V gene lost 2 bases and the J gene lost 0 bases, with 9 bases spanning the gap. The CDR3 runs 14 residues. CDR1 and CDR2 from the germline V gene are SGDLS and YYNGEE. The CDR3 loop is CASSVDGSSYEQYF. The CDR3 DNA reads TGTGCCAGCAGCGTTGACGGGAGCTCCTACGAGCAGTACTTC.

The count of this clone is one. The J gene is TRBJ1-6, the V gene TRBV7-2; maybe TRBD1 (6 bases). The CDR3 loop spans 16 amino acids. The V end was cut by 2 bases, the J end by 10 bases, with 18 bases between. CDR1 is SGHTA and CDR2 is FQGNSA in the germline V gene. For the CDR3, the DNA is TGTGCCAGCAGCTTACCACCGGGACAAGAAAAATCACCCCTCCACTTT. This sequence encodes CASSLPPGQEKSPLHF.

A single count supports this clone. CDR3 nucleotide sequence: TGTGCCAGCAGCTCCCAAAGGGGTACTGAAGCTTTCTTT. Its translation is CASSSQRGTEAFF. The chain couples TRBV11-3 to TRBJ1-1; weak D call: TRBD1 (5 bases). CDR3 length equals 13 residues. Looked up from germline, CDR1 is SGHNT and CDR2 is YENEEA. V lost 4 bases to trimming and J lost 5 bases, with 11 bases between them. Full variable domain (missing parts from reference TRBV11-3 and TRBJ1-1): EAGVVQSPRYKIIEKKQPVAFWCNPISGHNTLYWYLQNLGQGPELLIRYENEEAVDDSQLPKDRFSAERLKGVDSTLKIQPAELGDSAVYLCASSSQRGTEAFFGQGTRLTVV.

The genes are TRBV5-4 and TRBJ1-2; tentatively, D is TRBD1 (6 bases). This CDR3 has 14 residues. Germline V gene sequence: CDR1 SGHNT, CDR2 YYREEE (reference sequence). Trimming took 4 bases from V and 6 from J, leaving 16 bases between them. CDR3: CASSPDRLIHGYTF. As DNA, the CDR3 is TGTGCCAGCAGCCCTGACAGGCTTATTCATGGCTACACCTTC.

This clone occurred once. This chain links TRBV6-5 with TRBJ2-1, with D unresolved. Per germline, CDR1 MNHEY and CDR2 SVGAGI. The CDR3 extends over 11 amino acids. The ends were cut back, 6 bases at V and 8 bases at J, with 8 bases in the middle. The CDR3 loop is CASRAGHEQFF. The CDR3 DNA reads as TGTGCCAGCAGGGCAGGCCATGAGCAGTTCTTC.

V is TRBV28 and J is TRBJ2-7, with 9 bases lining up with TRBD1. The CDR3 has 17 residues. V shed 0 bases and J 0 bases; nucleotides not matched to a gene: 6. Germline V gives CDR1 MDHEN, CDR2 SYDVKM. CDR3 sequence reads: CASSLWKGTGPSYEQYF. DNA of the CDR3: TGTGCCAGCAGTTTATGGAAAGGGACAGGGCCCTCCTACGAGCAGTACTTC.

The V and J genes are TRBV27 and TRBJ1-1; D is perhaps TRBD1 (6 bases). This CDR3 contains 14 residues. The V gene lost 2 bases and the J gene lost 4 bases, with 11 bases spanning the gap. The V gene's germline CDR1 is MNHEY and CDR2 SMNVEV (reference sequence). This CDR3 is CASSLVARGTEAFF. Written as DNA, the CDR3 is TGTGCCAGCAGTTTAGTTGCCAGGGGCACTGAAGCTTTCTTT.

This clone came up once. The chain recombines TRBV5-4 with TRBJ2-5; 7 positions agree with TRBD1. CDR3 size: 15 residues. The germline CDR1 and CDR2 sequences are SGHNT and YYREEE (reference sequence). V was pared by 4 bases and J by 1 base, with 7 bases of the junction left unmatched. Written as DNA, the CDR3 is TGTGCCAGCAGCCTCCCGGGGACAGCCCAAGAGACCCAGTACTTC. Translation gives CASSLPGTAQETQYF.

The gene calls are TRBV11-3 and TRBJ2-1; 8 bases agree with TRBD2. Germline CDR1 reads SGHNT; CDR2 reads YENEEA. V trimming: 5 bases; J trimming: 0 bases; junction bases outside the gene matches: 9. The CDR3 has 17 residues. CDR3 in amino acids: CASSPTGGQSSYNEQFF. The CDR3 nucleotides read TGTGCCAGCAGCCCTACGGGGGGGCAGAGCTCCTACAATGAGCAGTTCTTC.

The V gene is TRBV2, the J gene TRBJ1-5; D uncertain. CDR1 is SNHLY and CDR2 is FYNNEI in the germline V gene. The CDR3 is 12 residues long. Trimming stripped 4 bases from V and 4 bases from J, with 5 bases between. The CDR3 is CASSVLNQPQHF. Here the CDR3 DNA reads TGTGCCAGCAGTGTTCTGAATCAGCCCCAGCATTTT.

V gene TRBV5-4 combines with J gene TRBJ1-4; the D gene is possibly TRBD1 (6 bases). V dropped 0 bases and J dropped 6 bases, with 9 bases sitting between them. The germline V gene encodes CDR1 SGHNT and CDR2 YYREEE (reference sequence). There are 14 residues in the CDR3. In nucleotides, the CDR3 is TGTGCCAGCAGCTTGGAGGGACACTATGAAAAACTGTTTTTT. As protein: CASSLEGHYEKLFF.

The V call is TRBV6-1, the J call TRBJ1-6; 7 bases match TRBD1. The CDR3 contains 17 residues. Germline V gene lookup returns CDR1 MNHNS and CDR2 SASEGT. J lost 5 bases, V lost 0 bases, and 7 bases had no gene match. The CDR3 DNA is TGTGCCAGCAGTGAAGCATATGGGACAGAGAATAATTCACCCCTCCACTTT. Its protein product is CASSEAYGTENNSPLHF.

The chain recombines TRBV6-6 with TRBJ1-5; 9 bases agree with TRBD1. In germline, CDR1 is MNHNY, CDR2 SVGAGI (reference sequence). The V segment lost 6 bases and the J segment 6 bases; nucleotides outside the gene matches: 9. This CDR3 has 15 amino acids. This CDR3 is CASSKQGAASQPQHF. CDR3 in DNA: TGTGCCAGCAGCAAACAGGGGGCAGCGAGTCAGCCCCAGCATTTT.

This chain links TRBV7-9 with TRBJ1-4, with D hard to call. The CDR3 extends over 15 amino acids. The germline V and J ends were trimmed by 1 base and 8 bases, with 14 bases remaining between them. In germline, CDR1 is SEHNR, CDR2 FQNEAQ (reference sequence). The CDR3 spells CASSLDATLAEKLFF. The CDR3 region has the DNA TGTGCCAGCAGCTTAGACGCGACACTAGCGGAAAAACTGTTTTTT.

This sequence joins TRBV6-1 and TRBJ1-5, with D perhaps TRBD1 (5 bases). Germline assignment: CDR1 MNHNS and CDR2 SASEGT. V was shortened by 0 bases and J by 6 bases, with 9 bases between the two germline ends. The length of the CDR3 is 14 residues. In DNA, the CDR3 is TGTGCCAGCAGTGAAGCCCCGCAGGGTCAGCCCCAGCATTTT. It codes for CASSEAPQGQPQHF.

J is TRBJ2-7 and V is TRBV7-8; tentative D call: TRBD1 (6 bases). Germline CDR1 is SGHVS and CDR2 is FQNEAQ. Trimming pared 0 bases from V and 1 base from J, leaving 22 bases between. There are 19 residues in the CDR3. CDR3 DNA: TGTGCCAGCAGCTTAGCGTCCGTTGGTTTGGCAGGGGAATCCTACGAGCAGTACTTC. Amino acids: CASSLASVGLAGESYEQYF.

This CDR3 reads CASSFGGRTYEQYF. The CDR3 coding sequence is TGTGCCAGCAGTTTCGGGGGGCGAACCTACGAGCAGTACTTC. The V call is TRBV27, the J call TRBJ2-7; D is perhaps TRBD2 (7 bases). The length of the CDR3 is 14 residues. Germline CDR1 reads MNHEY; CDR2 reads SMNVEV (reference sequence). Trimming took off 3 bases at V and 2 bases at J, with 11 bases between the two ends.

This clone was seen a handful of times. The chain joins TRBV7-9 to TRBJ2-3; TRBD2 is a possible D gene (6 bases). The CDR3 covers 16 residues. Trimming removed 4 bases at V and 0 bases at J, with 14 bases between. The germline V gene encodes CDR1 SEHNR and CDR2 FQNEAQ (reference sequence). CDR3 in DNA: TGTGCCAGCAGCTCCCTTAGCGGAACTAGCACAGATACGCAGTATTTT. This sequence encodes CASSSLSGTSTDTQYF.

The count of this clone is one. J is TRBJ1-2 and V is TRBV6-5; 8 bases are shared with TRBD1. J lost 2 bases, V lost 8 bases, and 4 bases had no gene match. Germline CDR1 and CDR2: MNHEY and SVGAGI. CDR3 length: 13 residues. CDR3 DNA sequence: TGTGCCAGCTTGGACAGGGCGAACTATGGCTACACCTTC. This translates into CASLDRANYGYTF.

CDR3 residues: CASSEGQGAYEQYF. CDR3 bases: TGCGCCAGCAGCGAGGGACAGGGTGCCTACGAGCAGTACTTC. The chain is built from TRBV5-1 and TRBJ2-7; 9 bases are shared with TRBD1. CDR3 size: 14 residues. Germline V gene data show CDR1 as SGHRS and CDR2 as YFSETQ. Germline trimming cut 4 bases from V and 2 bases from J; bases unmatched to any gene: 4.

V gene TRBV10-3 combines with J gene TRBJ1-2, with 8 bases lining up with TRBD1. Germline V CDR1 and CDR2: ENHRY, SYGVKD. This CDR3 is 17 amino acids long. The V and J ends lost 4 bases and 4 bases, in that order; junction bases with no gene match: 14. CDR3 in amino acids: CAISGLDRVVGFYGYTF. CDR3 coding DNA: TGTGCCATCAGTGGGCTGGACAGGGTGGTCGGCTTCTATGGCTACACCTTC.

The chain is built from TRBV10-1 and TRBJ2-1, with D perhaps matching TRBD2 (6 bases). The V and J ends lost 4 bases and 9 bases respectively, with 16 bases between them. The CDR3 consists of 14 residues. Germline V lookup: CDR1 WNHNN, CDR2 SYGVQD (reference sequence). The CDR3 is CASSGGRKSIEQFF. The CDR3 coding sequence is TGCGCCAGCAGTGGGGGGAGGAAATCGATTGAGCAGTTCTTC.

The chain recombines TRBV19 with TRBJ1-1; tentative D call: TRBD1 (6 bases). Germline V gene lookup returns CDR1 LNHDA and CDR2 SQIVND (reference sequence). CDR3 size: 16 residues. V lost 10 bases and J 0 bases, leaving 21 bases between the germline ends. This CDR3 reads CATWTESIILNTEAFF. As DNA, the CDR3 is TGTGCCACATGGACAGAAAGCATTATTCTGAACACTGAAGCTTTCTTT. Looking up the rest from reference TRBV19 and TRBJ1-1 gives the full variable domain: DGGITQSPKYLFRKEGQNVTLSCEQNLNHDAMYWYRQDPGQGLRLIYYSQIVNDFQKGDIAEGYSVSREKKESFPLTVTSAQKNPTAFYLCATWTESIILNTEAFFGQGTRLTVV.

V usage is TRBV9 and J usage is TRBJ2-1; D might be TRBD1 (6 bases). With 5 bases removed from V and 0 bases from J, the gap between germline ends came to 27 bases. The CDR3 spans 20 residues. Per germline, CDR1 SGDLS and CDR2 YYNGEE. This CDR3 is CASSDAGTKSPISSYNEQFF. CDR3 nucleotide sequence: TGTGCCAGCAGTGATGCCGGGACAAAGTCCCCGATAAGCTCCTACAATGAGCAGTTCTTC.

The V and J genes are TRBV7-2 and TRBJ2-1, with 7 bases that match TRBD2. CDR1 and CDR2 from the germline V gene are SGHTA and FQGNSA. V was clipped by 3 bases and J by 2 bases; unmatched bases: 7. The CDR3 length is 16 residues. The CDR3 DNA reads TGTGCCAGCAGCTTCGTAGCGGGTGCGCCCTACAATGAGCAGTTCTTC. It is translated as CASSFVAGAPYNEQFF.